This is a list of T cell receptor beta chains from one sample in a study of cytomegalovirus exposure and HLA in healthy donors. The assay was immunoSEQ multiplex PCR, and TCRdb's table has in-frame clones only and misses some. The data show about 210,000 clones, 78% seen once. Sequencing input: PBMCs. The source is a boy younger than 18 in good health and CMV-seronegative. The CDR3 runs from the conserved cysteine through the conserved F or W. Each record gives: D gene, V gene, J gene, CDR3 protein. The D gene is left open where the match is weak.

-	TRBV7-6	TRBJ2-3	CASSFPRGAPDTQYF
TRBD1	TRBV19	TRBJ1-5	CASSIDRAQGSQPQHF
-	TRBV9	TRBJ2-5	CASSVGGQGGETQYF
TRBD1	TRBV18	TRBJ2-5	CASGQVSQETQYF
-	TRBV5-1	TRBJ2-7	CASSLAAGRYEQYF
-	TRBV29-1	TRBJ2-5	CSVLGSLMTAFQTQYF
-	TRBV30	TRBJ2-7	CAWSALVANYEQYF
-	TRBV2	TRBJ1-1	CASSAQIYREGSTEAFF
TRBD2	TRBV7-9	TRBJ2-3	CASSPGTSGRPTDTQYF
-	TRBV5-8	TRBJ1-4	CASSLGSDSGEKLFF
-	TRBV6-1	TRBJ2-7	CASSEGTLSYEQYF
TRBD2	TRBV11-2	TRBJ2-3	CASSASSGGSTDTQYF
TRBD1	TRBV30	TRBJ2-7	CAWSRGPLYEQYF
TRBD1	TRBV5-6	-	CASSVWDRGPYEQYF
-	TRBV19	TRBJ1-1	CASNRDPNTEAFF
TRBD1	TRBV19	TRBJ1-4	CATADRADEKLFF
-	TRBV27	TRBJ2-7	CASSHQTALGEQYF